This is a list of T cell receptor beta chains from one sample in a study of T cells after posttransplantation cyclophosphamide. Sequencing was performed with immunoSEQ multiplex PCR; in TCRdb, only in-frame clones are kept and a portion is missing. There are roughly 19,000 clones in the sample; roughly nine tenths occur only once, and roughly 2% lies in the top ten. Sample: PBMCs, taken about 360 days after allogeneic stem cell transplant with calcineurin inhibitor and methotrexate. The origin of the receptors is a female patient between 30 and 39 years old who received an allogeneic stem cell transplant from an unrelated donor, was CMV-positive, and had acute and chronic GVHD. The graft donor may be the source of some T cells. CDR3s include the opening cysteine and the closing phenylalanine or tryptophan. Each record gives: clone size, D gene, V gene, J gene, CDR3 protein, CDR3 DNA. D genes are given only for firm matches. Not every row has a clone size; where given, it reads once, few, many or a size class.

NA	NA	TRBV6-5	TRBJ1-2	CASSYSAGWYYGYTF	TGTGCCAGCAGTTACTCTGCAGGGTGGTACTATGGCTACACCTTC
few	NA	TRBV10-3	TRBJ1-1	CAISESVGVNTEAFF	TGTGCCATCAGTGAGTCTGTCGGTGTGAACACTGAAGCTTTCTTT
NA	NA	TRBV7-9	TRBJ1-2	CASSLGGGEANYGYTF	TGTGCCAGCAGCTTAGGTGGAGGGGAGGCTAACTATGGCTACACCTTC
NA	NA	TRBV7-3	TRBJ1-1	CASSSHGTEAFF	TGTGCCAGCAGCTCCCACGGCACTGAAGCTTTCTTT
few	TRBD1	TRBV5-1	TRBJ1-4	CASSIRQGSNEKLFF	TGCGCCAGCAGCATTAGACAGGGTTCTAATGAAAAACTGTTTTTT
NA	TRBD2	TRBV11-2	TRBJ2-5	CASSLGSGRAQETQYF	TGTGCCAGCAGCTTGGGGAGCGGGAGGGCCCAAGAGACCCAGTACTTC
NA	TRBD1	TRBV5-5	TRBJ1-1	CASSLTGGPMNTEAFF	TGTGCCAGCAGCTTGACAGGGGGCCCGATGAACACTGAAGCTTTCTTT
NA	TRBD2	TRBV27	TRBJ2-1	CASSLPLGGGNNEQFF	TGTGCCAGCAGTTTACCACTTGGGGGAGGGAACAATGAGCAGTTCTTC
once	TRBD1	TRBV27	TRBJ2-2	CASSPGQAFGELFF	TGTGCCAGCAGCCCGGGACAGGCGTTCGGGGAGCTGTTTTTT
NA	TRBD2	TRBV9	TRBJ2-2	CASSPSGTGELFF	TGTGCCAGCAGCCCTAGCGGCACCGGGGAGCTGTTTTTT
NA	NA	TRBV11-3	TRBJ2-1	CASRVRGEQFF	TGTGCCAGCAGGGTCCGCGGAGAGCAGTTCTTC
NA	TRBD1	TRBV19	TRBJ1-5	CASNAQGAQPQHF	TGTGCCAGTAACGCCCAGGGGGCTCAGCCCCAGCATTTT
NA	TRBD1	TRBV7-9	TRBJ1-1	CASSLGLGTVWGTEAFF	TGTGCCAGCAGCTTAGGTTTGGGGACAGTTTGGGGGACTGAAGCTTTCTTT
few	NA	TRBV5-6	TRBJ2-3	CASSLFRDMLTDTQYF	TGTGCCAGCAGCTTGTTTCGGGACATGCTCACAGATACGCAGTATTTT
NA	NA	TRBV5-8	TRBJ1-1	CASSLGGGQEAFF	TGTGCCAGCAGCTTGGGGGGCGGACAGGAAGCTTTCTTT
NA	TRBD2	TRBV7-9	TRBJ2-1	CASSAGTSGSHEQFF	TGTGCCAGCAGCGCCGGGACTAGCGGGAGCCATGAGCAGTTCTTC
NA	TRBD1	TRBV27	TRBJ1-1	CASSRTGGGGTEAFF	TGTGCCAGCAGTAGGACAGGGGGCGGGGGCACTGAAGCTTTCTTT
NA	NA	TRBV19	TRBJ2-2	CASSIVGVLGDTGELFF	TGTGCCAGTAGTATAGTCGGGGTCTTAGGTGACACCGGGGAGCTGTTTTTT
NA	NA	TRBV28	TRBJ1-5	CASSSPLQGRVQPQHF	TGTGCCAGCAGTTCCCCTCTACAGGGTAGGGTACAACCCCAGCATTTT
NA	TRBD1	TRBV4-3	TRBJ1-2	CASSQERDREYGYTF	TGCGCCAGCAGCCAAGAGAGGGACAGGGAGTATGGCTACACCTTC
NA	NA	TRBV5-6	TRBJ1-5	CASSLRQLGTAQHF	TGTGCCAGCAGCCTTCGACAGTTGGGTACCGCCCAGCATTTT
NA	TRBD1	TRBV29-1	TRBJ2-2	CSVRQGANTGELFF	TGCAGCGTTAGACAGGGGGCTAACACCGGGGAGCTGTTTTTT
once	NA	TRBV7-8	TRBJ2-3	CASSLMSRAADTQYF	TGTGCCAGCAGCTTAATGTCGAGGGCGGCAGATACGCAGTATTTT
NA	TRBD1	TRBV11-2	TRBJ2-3	CASSKPGQGTDTQYF	TGTGCCAGCAGCAAACCGGGACAGGGGACAGATACGCAGTATTTT
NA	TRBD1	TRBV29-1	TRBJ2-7	CSVGTGSSYEQYF	TGCAGCGTCGGGACAGGGAGCTCCTACGAGCAGTACTTC
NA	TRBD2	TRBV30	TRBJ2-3	CAWSLGTSGGDTQYF	TGTGCCTGGAGCTTAGGAACTAGCGGTGGAGATACGCAGTATTTT
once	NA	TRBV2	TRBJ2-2	CASSDLGRVNTGELFF	TGTGCCAGCAGTGATCTTGGGCGGGTAAACACCGGGGAGCTGTTTTTT
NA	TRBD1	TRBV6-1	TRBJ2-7	CAPRQGSYEQYF	TGTGCCCCCAGACAGGGGTCCTACGAGCAGTACTTC
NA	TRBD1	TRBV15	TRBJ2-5	CATSSGLRQGQETQYF	TGTGCCACCAGCAGTGGTCTACGACAGGGGCAAGAGACCCAGTACTTC
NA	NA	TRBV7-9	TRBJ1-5	CASSLAQDKQPQHF	TGTGCCAGCAGCTTAGCGCAGGACAAGCAGCCCCAGCATTTT
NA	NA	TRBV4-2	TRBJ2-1	CASSQGGGAGNEQFF	TGTGCCAGCAGCCAGGGCGGTGGGGCTGGCAATGAGCAGTTCTTC
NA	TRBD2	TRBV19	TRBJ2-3	CASKVGGSLDTQYF	TGTGCCAGTAAGGTCGGCGGGAGCTTAGATACGCAGTATTTT
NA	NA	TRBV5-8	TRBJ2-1	CASSPFAGPEQFF	TGTGCCAGCAGCCCTTTCGCGGGACCGGAGCAGTTCTTC
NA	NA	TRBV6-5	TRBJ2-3	CASSVQGNTQYF	TGTGCCAGCAGCGTACAGGGAAATACGCAGTATTTT
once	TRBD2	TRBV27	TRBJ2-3	CGAGSTDTQYF	TGTGGAGCGGGGAGCACAGATACGCAGTATTTT